This is a list of T cell receptor beta chains from one sample in a study of vaccination and CD4 T cells after COVID-19. TCRdb re-called the PCR reads through MiXCR, storing one row per CDR3 protein. The sample yields roughly 15,000 distinct CDR3 sequences, around 48% seen once. The antigens these receptors bind are not known. The sequencing here drew on CD4+ T cells from blood, cultured in vitro, taken about 7 months after SARS-CoV-2 vaccination. These receptors came from a human donor who had recovered from COVID-19. Both conserved end residues are part of each CDR3. The D gene is left open where the match is weak. A clone size is listed for some rows: how often the clone was seen (once, few, many), or a class if it is expanded.

>few|.|TRBV6-2/TRBV6-3|TRBJ2-5
CASKERRWRMGETQYF
TGTGCCAGCAAAGAGAGGCGGTGGCGGATGGGGGAGACCCAGTACTTC
>.|.|TRBV28|TRBJ2-3
CASPASGGGFTDTQYF
TGTGCCAGCCCCGCGAGTGGGGGCGGATTCACAGATACGCAGTATTTT
>.|.|TRBV20-1|TRBJ1-2
CSAKNSAGNYGYTF
TGCAGTGCTAAAAACTCGGCAGGGAACTATGGCTACACCTTC
>.|TRBD1|TRBV27|TRBJ1-2
CASRAWTGGSKGYTF
TGTGCCAGCAGAGCCTGGACAGGGGGCTCGAAAGGCTACACCTTC
>.|TRBD1|TRBV20-1|TRBJ2-7
CSARGRTGTYEQYF
TGCAGTGCTAGAGGCCGGACAGGAACCTACGAGCAGTACTTC
>.|.|TRBV15|TRBJ1-2
CATSSLGTTYGYTF
TGTGCCACCAGCAGCCTCGGGACAACCTATGGCTACACCTTC
>.|TRBD2|TRBV7-2|TRBJ2-5
CASSLRVTGGAGTQYF
TGTGCCAGCAGCTTAAGAGTGACCGGGGGGGCAGGGACCCAGTACTTC
>medium-sized|.|TRBV20-1|TRBJ1-2
CSARDQTNYGYTF
TGCAGTGCTAGGGACCAGACTAACTATGGCTACACCTTC
>few|.|TRBV20-1|TRBJ1-2
CSARARGEYGYTF
TGCAGTGCTAGAGCACGGGGAGAGTATGGCTACACCTTC
>.|.|TRBV24-1|TRBJ2-1
CATSDLRQNEFF
TGTGCCACCAGTGATTTGAGACAGAATGAGTTCTTC
>.|TRBD1|TRBV20-1|TRBJ2-5
CSARVRTGQETQYF
TGCAGTGCTAGAGTCAGGACAGGGCAAGAGACCCAGTACTTC
>.|.|TRBV6-1|TRBJ1-5
CASSEPVAGPIYQPQHF
TGTGCCAGCAGTGAACCGGTAGCAGGCCCAATATATCAGCCCCAGCATTTT
>.|TRBD1|TRBV7-2|TRBJ1-4
CASSNGQGNEKLFF
TGTGCCAGCAGTAATGGACAGGGCAATGAAAAACTGTTTTTT
>.|.|TRBV7-2|TRBJ1-5
CASSFKGINQPQHF
TGTGCCAGCAGCTTTAAGGGGATCAATCAGCCCCAGCATTTT
>few|TRBD1|TRBV20-1|TRBJ2-5
CSASLRTGAQETQYF
TGCAGTGCTAGCTTAAGGACAGGGGCCCAAGAGACCCAGTACTTC
>.|TRBD1|TRBV24-1|TRBJ2-1
CATSDSDRGTYNEQFF
TGTGCCACCAGTGATTCAGACAGGGGGACCTACAATGAGCAGTTCTTC
>.|TRBD2|TRBV6-5|TRBJ2-3
CASSYSTSGRAGGTDTQYF
TGTGCCAGCAGTTACTCTACTAGCGGGAGGGCCGGGGGCACAGATACGCAGTATTTT
>once|TRBD2|TRBV7-9|TRBJ2-1
CASSPRTSGHSYNEQFF
TGTGCCAGCAGCCCCAGGACTAGCGGGCACTCCTACAATGAGCAGTTCTTC
>few|TRBD2|TRBV20-1|TRBJ2-1
CSARTWTSGSYNEQFF
TGCAGTGCTAGAACATGGACTAGCGGGAGTTACAATGAGCAGTTCTTC
>few|TRBD2|TRBV7-3|TRBJ2-5
CASSSGLAGGIETQYF
TGTGCCAGCAGCTCGGGACTAGCGGGAGGAATAGAGACCCAGTACTTC
>.|TRBD2|TRBV5-4|TRBJ2-5
CASSLGGLAGVETQYF
TGTGCCAGCAGCTTGGGGGGACTAGCGGGAGTTGAGACCCAGTACTTC
>.|.|TRBV5-1|TRBJ2-3
CASSLDASRGTDTQYF
TGCGCCAGCAGCTTGGACGCTAGCAGAGGCACAGATACGCAGTATTTT
>few|.|TRBV7-2|TRBJ2-3
CASSWRGPLTDTQYF
TGTGCCAGCAGCTGGCGGGGACCCCTCACAGATACGCAGTATTTT
>few|.|TRBV15|TRBJ2-7
CATSRGQGRTYEQYF
TGTGCCACCAGCAGAGGCCAGGGGCGGACCTACGAGCAGTACTTC
>.|TRBD1|TRBV18|TRBJ2-1
CASSPSQGDNEQFF
TGTGCCAGCTCACCCTCCCAGGGGGACAATGAGCAGTTCTTC
>.|TRBD2|TRBV2|TRBJ2-5
CASSTSGRIQETQYF
TGTGCCAGCAGTACTAGCGGGAGAATCCAAGAGACCCAGTACTTC
>few|.|TRBV24-1|TRBJ2-7
CATSDHYYEQYF
TGTGCCACCAGTGATCATTACTACGAGCAGTACTTC
>.|.|TRBV6-1|TRBJ1-2
CASNNGGSGYTF
TGTGCCAGCAACAACGGGGGTTCTGGCTACACCTTC
>.|TRBD2|TRBV6-1|TRBJ2-3
CASSRPRIAGGSTDTQYF
TGTGCCAGCAGCCGACCCCGTATAGCGGGGGGGAGCACAGATACGCAGTATTTT
>few|TRBD1|TRBV7-6|TRBJ1-1
CASSKRDRAAEAFF
TGTGCCAGCAGCAAGAGGGACAGGGCAGCTGAAGCTTTCTTT
>few|.|TRBV20-1|TRBJ1-1
CSARDSRSTGVMNTEAFF
TGCAGTGCTAGAGATAGTCGTTCCACGGGAGTTATGAACACTGAAGCTTTCTTT
>.|TRBD2|TRBV7-6|TRBJ2-1
CASSLAASGDNEQFF
TGTGCCAGCAGCTTAGCGGCTAGCGGGGACAATGAGCAGTTCTTC
>few|.|TRBV6-2/TRBV6-3|TRBJ1-6
CASSYYPGAYNSPLHF
TGTGCCAGCAGTTACTATCCGGGGGCCTATAATTCACCCCTCCACTTT
>.|.|TRBV6-1|TRBJ1-6
CASRSTYRVSPLHF
TGTGCCAGCAGGTCCACTTACAGGGTTTCACCCCTCCACTTT
>.|TRBD1|TRBV20-1|TRBJ1-5
CSASSGGGNQPQHF
TGCAGTGCTTCTTCAGGGGGCGGCAATCAGCCCCAGCATTTT
>.|.|TRBV7-2|TRBJ2-5
CASSLALTAKETQYF
TGTGCCAGCAGCTTAGCGCTTACTGCGAAAGAGACCCAGTACTTC
>few|TRBD1|TRBV7-2|TRBJ2-3
CASSLIITGGTDTQYF
TGTGCCAGCAGCCTAATTATTACAGGGGGCACAGATACGCAGTATTTT
>few|TRBD1|TRBV6-5|TRBJ1-2
CASSYSRTGGGYGYTF
TGTGCCAGCAGTTACTCACGGACAGGGGGGGGCTATGGCTACACCTTC
>few|TRBD1|TRBV20-1|TRBJ2-7
CSVPDRGLDEQYF
TGCTCAGTCCCCGACAGGGGGCTAGACGAGCAGTACTTC
>.|.|TRBV20-1|TRBJ1-6
CSASVRYSGPLHF
TGCAGTGCTAGCGTTAGGTATTCGGGACCCCTCCACTTT